The 10 T cell receptor beta chains below come from one sample, sequenced in a study of glioma-infiltrating T cells after dendritic cell vaccination. Time point in this sample: after dendritic cell vaccination, including at tumor progression/relapse. Some clones are missing from TCRdb's copy, which holds only in-frame ones; the method was immunoSEQ multiplex PCR. This table has some 46,000 clones, about nine tenths appearing once. Sequenced material: blood, taken after dendritic cell vaccination. These receptor sequences come from a human donor with glioblastoma.

This rearrangement joins TRBV4-1 to TRBJ2-2; D possibly corresponds to TRBD1 (6 bases). CDR3 length: 14 residues. V was pared by 0 bases and J by 10 bases, with 12 bases between. Germline V gene data show CDR1 as MGHRA and CDR2 as YSYEKL. DNA of the CDR3: TGCGCCAGCAGCCAAGATCCAGGGGTGAAGGAGCTGTTTTTT. This encodes CASSQDPGVKELFF.

The chain uses TRBV5-1 and TRBJ1-2, with 8 bases that match TRBD1. V lost 0 bases to trimming and J lost 4 bases; unmatched junction nucleotides: 11. This CDR3 is built from 17 residues. Germline V gene sequence: CDR1 SGHRS, CDR2 YFSETQ. The CDR3 coding sequence is TGCGCCAGCAGCTTGGGGTTGGGCAGGGGGCAAGGCTATGGCTACACCTTC. Translation: CASSLGLGRGQGYGYTF. Full variable domain (rest looked up from reference TRBV5-1 and TRBJ1-2): KAGVTQTPRYLIKTRGQQVTLSCSPISGHRSVSWYQQTPGQGLQFLFEYFSETQRNKGNFPGRFSGRQFSNSRSEMNVSTLELGDSALYLCASSLGLGRGQGYGYTFGSGTRLTVV.

CDR3 bases: TGTGCCAGCAGTTTTTCAGGGGCGGCCTACAATGAGCAGTTCTTC. As protein: CASSFSGAAYNEQFF. V usage is TRBV27 and J usage is TRBJ2-1; D possibly corresponds to TRBD1 (6 bases). V was trimmed by 3 bases and J by 2 bases, leaving 11 bases between them. This CDR3 is built from 15 residues. Germline V gene lookup returns CDR1 MNHEY and CDR2 SMNVEV (reference sequence).

The V gene is TRBV10-3, the J gene TRBJ1-1, with unresolved D. Per germline, CDR1 ENHRY and CDR2 SYGVKD. This CDR3 contains 12 residues. The V gene lost 4 bases and the J gene lost 1 base, with 4 bases spanning the gap. CDR3 sequence reads: CAISGPNTEAFF. The CDR3 DNA reads TGTGCCATCAGTGGGCCGAACACTGAAGCTTTCTTT.

This clone was detected only a few times. The V and J genes are TRBV10-3 and TRBJ1-4; D uncertain. The CDR3 is made up of 12 amino acids. The V end lost 6 bases, the J end lost 6 bases, and 8 bases lay between the germline ends. Germline V CDR1 and CDR2: ENHRY, SYGVKD. The CDR3 bases are TGTGCCATCAGATCCAGCGATGAAAAACTGTTTTTT. It encodes CAIRSSDEKLFF.

The V gene is TRBV7-2, the J gene TRBJ2-7; 7 nucleotides line up with TRBD1. This CDR3 spans 15 amino acids. Germline-derived CDR1 and CDR2 are SGHTA and FQGNSA. V was clipped by 1 base and J by 3 bases; unmatched bases: 6. The CDR3 DNA reads as TGTGCCAGCAGCTTAGGACAGGGCTTCGGCTACGAGCAGTACTTC. Amino acids: CASSLGQGFGYEQYF. Filled out from reference TRBV7-2 and TRBJ2-7, the complete variable domain reads GAGVSQSPSNKVTEKGKDVELRCDPISGHTALYWYRQSLGQGLEFLIYFQGNSAPDKSGLPSDRFSAERTGGSVSTLTIQRTQQEDSAVYLCASSLGQGFGYEQYFGPGTRLTVT.

This clone was observed a handful of times. The V call is TRBV5-8, the J call TRBJ1-5, with TRBD1 matching over 9 bases. Germline CDR1 reads SGHTS; CDR2 reads YDEGEE. There are 15 residues in the CDR3. Trimming at V came to 4 bases and at J to 5 bases, leaving 7 bases not matched to a gene. CDR3 DNA: TGTGCCAGCAGCCCGGCCGGGACAGGGTATCAGCCCCAGCATTTT. Translation: CASSPAGTGYQPQHF. The entire variable domain, with the rest obtained from reference TRBV5-8 and TRBJ1-5, is as follows: EAGVTQSPTHLIKTRGQQATLRCSPISGHTSVYWYQQALGLGLQFLLWYDEGEERNRGNFPPRFSGRQFPNYSSELNVNALELEDSALYLCASSPAGTGYQPQHFGDGTRLSIL.

CDR3 bases: TGTGCCAGTAGTCCCAGGACAGAGGCTCTCTATGGCTACACCTTC. Translating gives CASSPRTEALYGYTF. The V gene is TRBV19, the J gene TRBJ1-2; D possibly corresponds to TRBD1 (6 bases). V was trimmed by 5 bases and J by 4 bases, leaving 17 bases between them. This CDR3 spans 15 amino acids. Per germline, CDR1 LNHDA and CDR2 SQIVND (reference sequence).

This chain joins TRBV18 and TRBJ1-5; the D gene is possibly TRBD1 (6 bases). Germline V gives CDR1 KGHSH, CDR2 LQKENI. The germline V and J ends were trimmed by 4 bases and 6 bases, with 10 bases remaining between them. CDR3 length: 13 residues. CDR3: CASSLQGAQPQHF. Here the CDR3 DNA reads TGTGCCAGCTCACTACAGGGCGCTCAGCCCCAGCATTTT.

The J gene is TRBJ2-7, the V gene TRBV19; 13 bases align to TRBD2. The CDR3 has 15 amino acids. Germline V gene data show CDR1 as LNHDA and CDR2 as SQIVND (reference sequence). Trimming removed 6 bases from V and 3 bases from J; junction bases left unmatched: 5. The CDR3 reads CASSVLAGGVYEQYF. The CDR3 bases are TGTGCCAGTAGCGTACTAGCGGGAGGGGTCTACGAGCAGTACTTC.